Below, 10 T cell receptor beta chains from the same sample are listed, as sequenced in a study of T cell responses to AZD1222 COVID-19 vaccine. Produced via immunoSEQ multiplex PCR; TCRdb's table is partial and in-frame only. The table has about 180,000 clones, approximately 94% seen once. Here the sequenced sample was peripheral blood, taken on day 0 of AZD1222 vaccination. Receptors were obtained from an adult in good health.

The chain has TRBV6-6 and TRBJ1-3; TRBD1 might be the D (6 bases). Trimming took 6 bases from V and 3 from J, leaving 12 bases between them. Germline loops: CDR1 MNHNY, CDR2 SVGAGI (reference sequence). CDR3 length equals 14 residues. CDR3 amino acids: CASSSQGLGNTIYF. The CDR3 region has the DNA TGTGCCAGCAGCTCACAGGGACTTGGAAACACCATATATTTT.

V usage is TRBV7-6 and J usage is TRBJ2-3, with 7 positions matching TRBD2. The CDR3 has 14 amino acids. The germline gives CDR1 SGHVS, CDR2 FNYEAQ. The V and J ends lost 2 bases and 3 bases, in that order; junction bases with no gene match: 2. The CDR3 DNA sequence: TGTGCCAGCAGCTTACAAGCGGGAACAGATACGCAGTATTTT. Protein: CASSLQAGTDTQYF.

The chain uses TRBV29-1 and TRBJ2-2, with TRBD1 matching over 9 bases. Looked up from germline, CDR1 is SQVTM and CDR2 is ANQGSEA. CDR3 length: 13 residues. The ends lost 7 bases at V and 5 bases at J; junction bases unmatched: 5. CDR3 region: CSAHRGPTGELFF. In DNA, the CDR3 is TGCAGCGCCCACAGGGGGCCAACCGGGGAGCTGTTTTTT.

The rearrangement links TRBV7-9 to TRBJ1-4; 7 nucleotides match TRBD1. The CDR3 consists of 15 residues. V shed 1 base, J shed 5 bases, and the junction held 4 bases outside the gene matches. Germline V gene data show CDR1 as SEHNR and CDR2 as FQNEAQ (reference sequence). CDR3 sequence: CASSLGARGNEKLFF. Here the CDR3 DNA reads TGTGCCAGCAGCTTAGGGGCCAGGGGGAATGAAAAACTGTTTTTT.

The J gene is TRBJ2-5, the V gene TRBV7-2; no reliable D call. Germline CDR1 and CDR2: SGHTA and FQGNSA. V was trimmed by 5 bases and J by 5 bases, leaving 15 bases between them. The CDR3 has 14 amino acids. The CDR3 here is CASSPPIGLETQYF. DNA of the CDR3: TGTGCCAGCAGCCCCCCGATTGGCCTCGAGACCCAGTACTTC.

The J gene is TRBJ2-1, the V gene TRBV7-9; the match to TRBD2 covers 7 bases. CDR3 length: 15 residues. CDR1 SEHNR and CDR2 FQNEAQ come from the germline V gene (reference sequence). J was trimmed by 2 bases and V by 5 bases; bases with no gene match: 6. CDR3 region: CASSLGLVTYNEQFF. In DNA, the CDR3 is TGTGCCAGCAGCCTCGGACTAGTTACCTACAATGAGCAGTTCTTC. The full variable domain, its missing parts supplied by reference TRBV7-9 and TRBJ2-1, is DTGVSQNPRHKITKRGQNVTFRCDPISEHNRLYWYRQTLGQGPEFLTYFQNEAQLEKSRLLSDRFSAERPKGSFSTLEIQRTEQGDSAMYLCASSLGLVTYNEQFFGPGTRLTVL.

This clone turned up a few times. V gene TRBV30 combines with J gene TRBJ2-5, with 7 bases aligning to TRBD2. Trimming removed 3 bases from V and 5 bases from J; junction bases left unmatched: 6. The CDR3 sequence is 13 residues long. Germline lookup yields CDR1 GTSNPN and CDR2 SVGIG (reference sequence). The CDR3 reads CAWSRRERETQYF. CDR3 DNA: TGTGCCTGGAGCAGGCGGGAGCGGGAGACCCAGTACTTC.

The chain employs TRBV14 and TRBJ1-1; the D is unclear. V lost 1 base and J 2 bases, leaving 2 bases between the germline ends. CDR3 size: 12 residues. Germline V gene data show CDR1 as SGHDN and CDR2 as FVKESK. CDR3 in DNA: TGTGCCAGCAGCCAAGCCAACACTGAAGCTTTCTTT. Translation: CASSQANTEAFF.

This chain joins TRBV5-8 and TRBJ1-4; 9 positions match TRBD1. CDR1 and CDR2 from the germline V gene are SGHTS and YDEGEE. Trimming took 5 bases from V and 5 from J; bases not matched to a gene: 7. This CDR3 is built from 15 residues. CDR3 bases: TGTGCCAGCAGGCGGACCGGGACAGGGAATGAAAAACTGTTTTTT. Translation gives CASRRTGTGNEKLFF.

The chain has TRBV12-5 and TRBJ1-1; a weak D match, TRBD1 (6 bases). With 5 bases removed from V and 5 bases from J, the gap between germline ends came to 18 bases. Germline loops: CDR1 LGHNT, CDR2 FRNRAP. This CDR3 is built from 15 residues. As DNA, the CDR3 is TGTGCTAGTGGTAAACAACAGGGCAGGGAGACTGAAGCTTTCTTT. Protein: CASGKQQGRETEAFF. The entire variable domain, with the rest obtained from reference TRBV12-5 and TRBJ1-1, is as follows: DARVTQTPRHKVTEMGQEVTMRCQPILGHNTVFWYRQTMMQGLELLAYFRNRAPLDDSGMPKDRFSAEMPDATLATLKIQPSEPRDSAVYFCASGKQQGRETEAFFGQGTRLTVV.